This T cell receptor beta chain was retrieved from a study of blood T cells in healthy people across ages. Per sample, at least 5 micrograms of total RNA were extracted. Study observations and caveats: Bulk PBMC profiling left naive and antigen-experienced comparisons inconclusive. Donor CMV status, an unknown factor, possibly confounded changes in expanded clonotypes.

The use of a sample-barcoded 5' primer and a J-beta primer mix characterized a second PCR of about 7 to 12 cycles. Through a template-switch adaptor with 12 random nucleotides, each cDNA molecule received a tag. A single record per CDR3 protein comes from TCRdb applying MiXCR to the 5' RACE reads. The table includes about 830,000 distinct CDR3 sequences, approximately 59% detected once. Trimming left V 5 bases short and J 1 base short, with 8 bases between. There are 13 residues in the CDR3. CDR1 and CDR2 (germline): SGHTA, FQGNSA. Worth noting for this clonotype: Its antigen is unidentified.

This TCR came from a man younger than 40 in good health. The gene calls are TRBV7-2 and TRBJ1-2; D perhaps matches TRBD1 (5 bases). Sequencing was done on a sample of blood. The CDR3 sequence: CASSIDSNYGYTF. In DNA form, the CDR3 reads TGTGCCAGCAGCATTGACAGTAACTATGGCTACACCTTC.